This passage covers 10 T cell receptor beta chains from one sample sequenced in a study of blood T cell repertoires in COVID-19. Only in-frame clones appear in the TCRdb table, and some are missing; sequencing was by immunoSEQ multiplex PCR. The sample includes around 280,000 clones, nearly 90% of them seen just once. Sample: PBMCs or T cells enriched from blood (not recorded which). These receptors originate from a woman between 18 and 29 years old with acute COVID-19.

As DNA, the CDR3 is TGTGCCAGCAGCTTCACCAGGGGCCAAGAGACCCAGTACTTC. Residues: CASSFTRGQETQYF. This chain links TRBV7-2 with TRBJ2-5; D is possibly TRBD1 (6 bases). V was pared by 3 bases and J by 1 base, with 9 bases between. Per the germline V gene, CDR1 is SGHTA and CDR2 is FQGNSA. The CDR3 totals 14 residues. The whole variable domain, filled in from reference TRBV7-2 and TRBJ2-5, reads GAGVSQSPSNKVTEKGKDVELRCDPISGHTALYWYRQSLGQGLEFLIYFQGNSAPDKSGLPSDRFSAERTGGSVSTLTIQRTQQEDSAVYLCASSFTRGQETQYFGPGTRLLVL.

This clone appeared a single time. The CDR3: CASSLASAGAYEQYF. CDR3 DNA sequence: TGTGCCAGCAGCTTGGCCTCGGCGGGGGCCTACGAGCAGTACTTC. The rearrangement links TRBV5-4 to TRBJ2-7, with TRBD2 matching over 7 bases. The CDR3 spans 15 residues. Trimming at V came to 0 bases and at J to 2 bases, leaving 5 bases not matched to a gene. Germline loops: CDR1 SGHNT, CDR2 YYREEE (reference sequence).

V usage is TRBV28 and J usage is TRBJ2-3; tentatively, D is TRBD1 (6 bases). Germline V gene data show CDR1 as MDHEN and CDR2 as SYDVKM. The CDR3 totals 14 residues. Trimming left V 6 bases short and J 1 base short, with 11 bases between. CDR3 amino acids: CASSSRTGTDTQYF. The CDR3, as DNA: TGTGCCAGCAGCAGCAGGACAGGCACAGATACGCAGTATTTT.

This clone was counted only a few times. The rearrangement uses TRBV11-3 and TRBJ2-2, with D maybe TRBD2 (5 bases). Trimming stripped 3 bases from V and 5 bases from J, with 10 bases between. The CDR3 is 14 amino acids. Germline V gene sequence: CDR1 SGHNT, CDR2 YENEEA. The CDR3 DNA reads as TGTGCCAGCAGCTTCTCGGGAACGACCGGGGAGCTGTTTTTT. This translates into CASSFSGTTGELFF. The full variable domain, its missing parts supplied by reference TRBV11-3 and TRBJ2-2, is EAGVVQSPRYKIIEKKQPVAFWCNPISGHNTLYWYLQNLGQGPELLIRYENEEAVDDSQLPKDRFSAERLKGVDSTLKIQPAELGDSAVYLCASSFSGTTGELFFGEGSRLTVL.

The V gene is TRBV6-5, the J gene TRBJ1-1; D remains unclear. Germline CDR1 and CDR2: MNHEY and SVGAGI. The CDR3 has 13 amino acids. V dropped 2 bases and J dropped 3 bases, with 7 bases sitting between them. In DNA form, the CDR3 reads TGTGCCAGCAGTTACATCGGGGACACTGAAGCTTTCTTT. It is translated as CASSYIGDTEAFF.

The chain uses TRBV5-4 and TRBJ2-7; 7 bases map to TRBD1. Germline CDR1 and CDR2: SGHNT and YYREEE (reference sequence). Trimming cost V 2 bases and J 5 bases; bases outside gene matches: 7. CDR3 length: 14 amino acids. The CDR3 loop reads CASSLPGQHHEQYF. The CDR3 DNA is TGTGCCAGCAGCTTACCGGGACAGCACCACGAGCAGTACTTC.

There are a few counts of this clone. The chain is built from TRBV4-2 and TRBJ2-7; 8 bases align to TRBD2. Germline V gene data show CDR1 as LGHNA and CDR2 as YNFKEQ. V shed 2 bases, J shed 7 bases, and the junction held 19 bases outside the gene matches. This CDR3 spans 18 amino acids. In DNA, the CDR3 is TGTGCCAGCAGCCAAACGATGACGGGAGGGCCCCTGTATGAGGAGCAGTACTTC. This translates into CASSQTMTGGPLYEEQYF.

The chain recombines TRBV4-2 with TRBJ1-1, with 9 bases that match TRBD1. V shed 1 base and J 3 bases; nucleotides not matched to a gene: 0. The V gene's germline CDR1 is LGHNA and CDR2 YNFKEQ. The CDR3 totals 14 residues. The CDR3 reads CASSQGDRDTEAFF. The CDR3 DNA reads TGTGCCAGCAGCCAAGGGGACAGGGACACTGAAGCTTTCTTT.

The genes are TRBV4-2 and TRBJ1-3; a weak D match, TRBD1 (5 bases). The V end was cut by 0 bases, the J end by 4 bases, with 10 bases between. Germline V lookup: CDR1 LGHNA, CDR2 YNFKEQ. This CDR3 region has 15 residues. CDR3 sequence reads: CASSQDKGYGNTIYF. The CDR3 DNA reads TGTGCCAGCAGCCAAGATAAGGGGTACGGAAACACCATATATTTT.

The V call is TRBV7-2, the J call TRBJ2-1, with 7 bases identical to TRBD2. J was trimmed by 12 bases and V by 3 bases; bases with no gene match: 17. Germline assignment: CDR1 SGHTA and CDR2 FQGNSA. CDR3 length: 16 amino acids. The CDR3 nucleotides read TGTGCCAGCAGCTTTGGGCGGCTAGCGGTCCAAGCTGGGCAGTTCTTC. The encoded protein is CASSFGRLAVQAGQFF.